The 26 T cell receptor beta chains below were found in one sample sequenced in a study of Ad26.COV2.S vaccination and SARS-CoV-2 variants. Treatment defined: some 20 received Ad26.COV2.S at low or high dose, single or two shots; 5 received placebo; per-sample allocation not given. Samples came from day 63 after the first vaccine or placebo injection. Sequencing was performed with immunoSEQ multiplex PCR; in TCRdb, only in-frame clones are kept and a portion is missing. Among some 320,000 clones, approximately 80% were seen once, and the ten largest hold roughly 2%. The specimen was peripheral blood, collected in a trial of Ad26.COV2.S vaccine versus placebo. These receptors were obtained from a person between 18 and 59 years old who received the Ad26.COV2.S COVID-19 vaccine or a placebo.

In DNA, the CDR3 is TGTGCCAGCAGCCCAACCGGGACTATCCACGCCAGTGAGCAGTTCTTC. Encoded protein: CASSPTGTIHASEQFF. The V gene is TRBV7-3, the J gene TRBJ2-1, with TRBD2 matching 7 bases. This CDR3 spans 16 amino acids. V lost 5 bases, J lost 9 bases, and 16 bases stayed unmatched. Germline CDR1 SGHTA, CDR2 FQGTGA. Combining the CDR3 with reference TRBV7-3 and TRBJ2-1 gives the whole variable domain GAGVSQTPSNKVTEKGKYVELRCDPISGHTALYWYRQSLGQGPEFLIYFQGTGAADDSGLPNDRFFAVRPEGSVSTLKIQRTERGDSAVYLCASSPTGTIHASEQFFGPGTRLTVL.

CDR3 amino acids: CASRPTHGGTVYGYTF. The CDR3, as DNA: TGTGCCAGCAGACCAACTCACGGGGGTACCGTCTATGGCTACACCTTC. The chain joins TRBV3-1 (or the pseudogene TRBV3-2) to TRBJ1-2, with D perhaps matching TRBD1 (5 bases). There are 16 residues in the CDR3. V lost 6 bases, J lost 4 bases, and 21 bases lay in between. CDR1 and CDR2 (germline): LGHDT, YNNKEL (reference sequence).

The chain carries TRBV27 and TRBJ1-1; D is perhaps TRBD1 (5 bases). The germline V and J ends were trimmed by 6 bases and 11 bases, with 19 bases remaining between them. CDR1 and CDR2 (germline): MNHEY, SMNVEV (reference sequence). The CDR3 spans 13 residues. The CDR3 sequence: CASRSGWVERAFF. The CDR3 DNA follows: TGTGCCAGCAGATCAGGGTGGGTTGAGAGGGCTTTCTTT.

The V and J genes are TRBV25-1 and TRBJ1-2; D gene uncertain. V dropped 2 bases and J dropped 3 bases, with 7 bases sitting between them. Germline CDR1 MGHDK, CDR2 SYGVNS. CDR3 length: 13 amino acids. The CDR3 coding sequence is TGTGCCAGCAGTGAAGGAGGGTACTATGGCTACACCTTC. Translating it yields CASSEGGYYGYTF.

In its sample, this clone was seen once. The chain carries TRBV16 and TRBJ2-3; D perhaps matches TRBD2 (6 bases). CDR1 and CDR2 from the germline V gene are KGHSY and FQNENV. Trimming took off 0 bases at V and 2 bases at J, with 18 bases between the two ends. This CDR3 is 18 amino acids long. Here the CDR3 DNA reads TGTGCCAGCAGCCAATCGGAGGGCCAGCGAGTCTTCACAGATACGCAGTATTTT. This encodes CASSQSEGQRVFTDTQYF. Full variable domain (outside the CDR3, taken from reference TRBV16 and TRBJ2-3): GEEVAQTPKHLVRGEGQKAKLYCAPIKGHSYVFWYQQVLKNEFKFLISFQNENVFDETGMPKERFSAKCLPNSPCSLEIQATKLEDSAVYFCASSQSEGQRVFTDTQYFGPGTRLTVL.

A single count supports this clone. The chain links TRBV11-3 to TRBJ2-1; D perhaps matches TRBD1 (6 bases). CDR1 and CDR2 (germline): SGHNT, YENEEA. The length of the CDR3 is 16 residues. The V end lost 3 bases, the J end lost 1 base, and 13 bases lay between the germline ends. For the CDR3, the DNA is TGTGCCAGCAGCTTGGTATCCGGGACATCCTACAATGAGCAGTTCTTC. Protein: CASSLVSGTSYNEQFF. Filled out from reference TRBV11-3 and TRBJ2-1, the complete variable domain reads EAGVVQSPRYKIIEKKQPVAFWCNPISGHNTLYWYLQNLGQGPELLIRYENEEAVDDSQLPKDRFSAERLKGVDSTLKIQPAELGDSAVYLCASSLVSGTSYNEQFFGPGTRLTVL.

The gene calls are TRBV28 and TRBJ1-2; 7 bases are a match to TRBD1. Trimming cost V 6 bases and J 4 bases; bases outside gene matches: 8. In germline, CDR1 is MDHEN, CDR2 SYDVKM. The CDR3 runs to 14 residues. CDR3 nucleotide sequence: TGTGCCAGCAGCCCTGGGACAGCAAGCTATGGCTACACCTTC. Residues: CASSPGTASYGYTF.

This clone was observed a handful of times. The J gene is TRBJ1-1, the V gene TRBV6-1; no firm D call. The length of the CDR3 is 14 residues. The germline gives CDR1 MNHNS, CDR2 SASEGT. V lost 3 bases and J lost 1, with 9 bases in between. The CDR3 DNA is TGTGCCAGCAGTGAGAACTGGGGGAACACTGAAGCTTTCTTT. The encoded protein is CASSENWGNTEAFF.

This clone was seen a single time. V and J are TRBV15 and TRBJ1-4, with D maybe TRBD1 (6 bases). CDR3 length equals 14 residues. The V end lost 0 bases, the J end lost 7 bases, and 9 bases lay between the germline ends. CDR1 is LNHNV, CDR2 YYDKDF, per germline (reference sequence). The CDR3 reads CATSRDRGVEKLFF. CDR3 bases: TGTGCCACCAGCAGAGACAGGGGAGTTGAAAAACTGTTTTTT.

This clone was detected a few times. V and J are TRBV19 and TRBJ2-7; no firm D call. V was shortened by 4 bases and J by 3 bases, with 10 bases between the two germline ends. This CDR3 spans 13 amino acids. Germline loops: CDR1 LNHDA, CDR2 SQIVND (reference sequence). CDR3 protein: CASSTTANYEQYF. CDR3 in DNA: TGTGCCAGTAGTACGACGGCTAACTACGAGCAGTACTTC.

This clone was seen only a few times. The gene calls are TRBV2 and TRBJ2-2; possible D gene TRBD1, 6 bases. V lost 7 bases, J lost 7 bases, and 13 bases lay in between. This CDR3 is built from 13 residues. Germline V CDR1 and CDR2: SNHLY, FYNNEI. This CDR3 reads CASTDRNGGELFF. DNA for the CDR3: TGTGCCAGCACCGACAGGAACGGCGGGGAGCTGTTTTTT.

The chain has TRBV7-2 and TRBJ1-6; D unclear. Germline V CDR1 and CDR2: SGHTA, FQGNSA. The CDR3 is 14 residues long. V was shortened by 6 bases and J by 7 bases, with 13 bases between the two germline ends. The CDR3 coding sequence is TGTGCCAGCAGTGTGACACGTTTCAATTCACCCCTCCACTTT. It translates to CASSVTRFNSPLHF. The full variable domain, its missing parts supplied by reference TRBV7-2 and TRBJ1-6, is GAGVSQSPSNKVTEKGKDVELRCDPISGHTALYWYRQSLGQGLEFLIYFQGNSAPDKSGLPSDRFSAERTGGSVSTLTIQRTQQEDSAVYLCASSVTRFNSPLHFGNGTRLTVT.

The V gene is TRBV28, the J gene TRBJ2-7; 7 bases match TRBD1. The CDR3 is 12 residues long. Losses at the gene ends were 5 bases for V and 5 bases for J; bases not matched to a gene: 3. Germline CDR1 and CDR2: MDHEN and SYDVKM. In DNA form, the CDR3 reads TGTGCCAGCAGTCAACAGGGGCACGAGCAGTACTTC. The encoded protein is CASSQQGHEQYF.

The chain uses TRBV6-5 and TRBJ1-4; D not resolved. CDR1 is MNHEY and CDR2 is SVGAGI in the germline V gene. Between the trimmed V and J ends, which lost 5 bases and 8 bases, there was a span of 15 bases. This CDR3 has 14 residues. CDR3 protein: CASSTNYRGEKLFF. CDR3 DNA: TGTGCCAGCAGTACCAACTACAGAGGGGAAAAACTGTTTTTT.

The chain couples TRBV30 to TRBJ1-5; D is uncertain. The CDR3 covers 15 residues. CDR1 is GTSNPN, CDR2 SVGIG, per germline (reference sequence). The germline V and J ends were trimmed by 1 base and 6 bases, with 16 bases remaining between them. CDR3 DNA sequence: TGTGCCTGGAGTGCCAAAGCAGCCCCAGGTCAGCCCCAGCATTTT. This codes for CAWSAKAAPGQPQHF.

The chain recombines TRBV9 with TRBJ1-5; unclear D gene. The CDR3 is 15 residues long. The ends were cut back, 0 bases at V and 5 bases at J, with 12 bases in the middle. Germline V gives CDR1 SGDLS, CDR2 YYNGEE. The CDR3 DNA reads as TGTGCCAGCAGCGTAGATGTGGGCCGGGATCAGCCCCAGCATTTT. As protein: CASSVDVGRDQPQHF.

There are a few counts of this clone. The CDR3 reads CAEGGYGYTF. For the CDR3, the DNA is TGCGCCGAGGGCGGCTATGGCTACACCTTC. The J gene is TRBJ1-2, the V gene TRBV23-1; D gene unclear. TRBV23-1 is given ORF status, its function remaining uncertain. This CDR3 comprises 10 residues. Trimming cost V 11 bases and J 4 bases, with 8 bases left between them.

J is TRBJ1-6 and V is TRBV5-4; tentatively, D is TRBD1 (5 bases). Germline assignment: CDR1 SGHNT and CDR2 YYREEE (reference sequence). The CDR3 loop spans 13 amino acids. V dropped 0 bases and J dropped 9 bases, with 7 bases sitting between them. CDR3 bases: TGTGCCAGCAGCTTGGAGGGGACTTCACCCCTCCACTTT. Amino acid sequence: CASSLEGTSPLHF.

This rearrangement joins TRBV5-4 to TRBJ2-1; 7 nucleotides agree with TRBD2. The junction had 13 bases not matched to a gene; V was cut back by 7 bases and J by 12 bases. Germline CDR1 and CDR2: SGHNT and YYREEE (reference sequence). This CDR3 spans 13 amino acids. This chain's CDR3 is CASEGREGRAQFF. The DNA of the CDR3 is TGTGCCAGCGAGGGCAGGGAGGGTCGAGCGCAGTTCTTC.

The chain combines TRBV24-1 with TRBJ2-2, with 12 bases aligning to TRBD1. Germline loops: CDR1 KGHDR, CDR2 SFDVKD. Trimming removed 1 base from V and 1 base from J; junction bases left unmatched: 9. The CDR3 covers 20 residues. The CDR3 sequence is CATSDFGGGQGALNTGELFF. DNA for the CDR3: TGTGCCACCAGTGATTTTGGGGGGGGACAGGGGGCCTTGAACACCGGGGAGCTGTTTTTT.

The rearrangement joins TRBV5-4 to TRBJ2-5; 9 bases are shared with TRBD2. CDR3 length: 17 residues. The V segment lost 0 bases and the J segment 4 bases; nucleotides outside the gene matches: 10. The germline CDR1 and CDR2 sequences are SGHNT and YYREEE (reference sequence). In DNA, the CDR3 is TGTGCCAGCAGCTTGGTTGGTAGCGGGGGCGTTCGAGAGACCCAGTACTTC. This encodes CASSLVGSGGVRETQYF. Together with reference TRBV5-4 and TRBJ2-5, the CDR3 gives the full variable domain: ETGVTQSPTHLIKTRGQQVTLRCSSQSGHNTVSWYQQALGQGPQFIFQYYREEENGRGNFPPRFSGLQFPNYSSELNVNALELDDSALYLCASSLVGSGGVRETQYFGPGTRLLVL.

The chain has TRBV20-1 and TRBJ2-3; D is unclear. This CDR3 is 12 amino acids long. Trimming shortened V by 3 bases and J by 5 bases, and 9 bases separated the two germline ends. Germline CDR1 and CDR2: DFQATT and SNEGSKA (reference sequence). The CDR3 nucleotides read TGCAGTGCTAGTGGTGTAGGAGATACGCAGTATTTT. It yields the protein CSASGVGDTQYF.

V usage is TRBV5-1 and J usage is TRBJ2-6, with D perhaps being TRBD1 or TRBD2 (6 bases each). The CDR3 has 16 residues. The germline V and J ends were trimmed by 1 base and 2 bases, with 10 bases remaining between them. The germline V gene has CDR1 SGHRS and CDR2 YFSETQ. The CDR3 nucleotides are TGCGCCAGCAGCTTGCCGGGGGCGGCTGGGGCCAACGTCCTGACTTTC. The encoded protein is CASSLPGAAGANVLTF.

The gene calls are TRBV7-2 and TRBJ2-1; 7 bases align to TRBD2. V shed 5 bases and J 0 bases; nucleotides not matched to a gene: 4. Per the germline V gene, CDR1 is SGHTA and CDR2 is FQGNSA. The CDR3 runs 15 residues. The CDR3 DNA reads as TGTGCCAGCAGCCTCACTAGCGACTCCTACAATGAGCAGTTCTTC. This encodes CASSLTSDSYNEQFF.

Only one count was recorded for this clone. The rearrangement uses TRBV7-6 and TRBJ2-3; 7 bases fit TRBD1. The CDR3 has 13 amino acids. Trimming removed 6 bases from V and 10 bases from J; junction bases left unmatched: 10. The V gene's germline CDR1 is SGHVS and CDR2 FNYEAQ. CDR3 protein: CASSPARDSSQYF. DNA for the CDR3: TGTGCCAGCAGTCCAGCCCGGGACAGTTCGCAGTATTTT. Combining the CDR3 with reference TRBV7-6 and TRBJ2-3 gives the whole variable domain GAGVSQSPRYKVTKRGQDVALRCDPISGHVSLYWYRQALGQGPEFLTYFNYEAQQDKSGLPNDRFSAERPEGSISTLTIQRTEQRDSAMYRCASSPARDSSQYFGPGTRLTVL.

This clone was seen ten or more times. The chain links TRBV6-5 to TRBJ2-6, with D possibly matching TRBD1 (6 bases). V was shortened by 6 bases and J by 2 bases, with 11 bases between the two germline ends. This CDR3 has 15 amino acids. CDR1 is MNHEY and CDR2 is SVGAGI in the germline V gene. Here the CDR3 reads CASRRTATGANVLTF. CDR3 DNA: TGTGCCAGCAGAAGGACAGCGACTGGGGCCAACGTCCTGACTTTC.